Listed below are T cell receptor beta chains from one sample, sequenced in a study of metastatic and nonmetastatic thyroid tumors. Using MiXCR, TCRdb reanalyzed the PCR reads. Of approximately 20,000 clones in the sample, around 40% are singletons; the top ten hold roughly 26%. The sequenced sample consisted of tumor tissue. The source of these receptors is a female donor with papillary thyroid cancer or a benign thyroid nodule (not recorded which). Some clones in this sample may be carry-over from other donors' samples. Each CDR3 is given with its conserved first and last residue. The order of the fields is J gene, V gene, clone size, D gene, CDR3 length, CDR3 protein, CDR3 DNA. D genes are given only for firm matches. The size entry is marked missing in some rows and otherwise reads once, few, many or a size class.

J: TRBJ1-2
V: TRBV5-1
size: -
D: TRBD1
length: 12
CDR3: CASSLDRSGYTF
DNA: TGCGCCAGCAGTTTGGACAGGAGTGGCTACACCTTC

J: TRBJ1-5
V: TRBV10-2
size: many
D: -
length: 13
CDR3: CASSALGGQPQHF
DNA: TGCGCCAGCAGTGCACTCGGAGGGCAGCCCCAGCATTTT

J: TRBJ2-7
V: TRBV7-9
size: few
D: -
length: 13
CDR3: CASSYSGDYEQYF
DNA: TGTGCCAGCAGCTACTCGGGTGATTACGAGCAGTACTTC

J: TRBJ1-6
V: TRBV6-2/TRBV6-3
size: few
D: -
length: 13
CDR3: CASRTSYNSPLHF
DNA: TGTGCCAGCAGGACGTCCTATAATTCACCCCTCCACTTT

J: TRBJ2-1
V: TRBV11-2
size: -
D: -
length: 15
CDR3: CASSFALASYNEQFF
DNA: TGTGCCAGCAGCTTCGCTCTAGCTAGTTACAATGAGCAGTTCTTC

J: TRBJ1-1
V: TRBV19
size: few
D: TRBD1
length: 14
CDR3: CASQRTGMNTEAFF
DNA: TGTGCCAGCCAACGGACAGGGATGAACACTGAAGCTTTCTTT

J: TRBJ2-7
V: TRBV28
size: few
D: -
length: 13
CDR3: CASSETRTYEQYF
DNA: TGTGCCAGCAGTGAAACTAGGACCTACGAGCAGTACTTC

J: TRBJ1-1
V: TRBV30
size: -
D: -
length: 13
CDR3: CAWALTGFTEAFF
DNA: TGTGCCTGGGCCCTAACAGGTTTCACTGAAGCTTTCTTT

J: TRBJ2-7
V: TRBV30
size: -
D: -
length: 13
CDR3: CAWSVYAGNEQYF
DNA: TGTGCCTGGAGTGTATATGCAGGGAACGAGCAGTACTTC

J: TRBJ2-7
V: TRBV28
size: few
D: -
length: 15
CDR3: CASSFMGASSYEQYF
DNA: TGTGCCAGCAGTTTTATGGGGGCATCCTCCTACGAGCAGTACTTC

J: TRBJ2-1
V: TRBV27
size: -
D: TRBD2
length: 16
CDR3: CASSLTAGGKYNEQFF
DNA: TGTGCCAGCAGCTTGACAGCGGGGGGAAAATACAATGAGCAGTTCTTC

J: TRBJ2-3
V: TRBV28
size: -
D: -
length: 16
CDR3: CASSPRGTFSTDTQYF
DNA: TGTGCCAGCAGTCCCAGAGGGACTTTTAGCACAGATACGCAGTATTTT

J: TRBJ2-5
V: TRBV20-1
size: -
D: -
length: 13
CDR3: CSAGGRGGETQYF
DNA: TGCAGTGCGGGGGGTAGGGGAGGTGAGACCCAGTACTTC

J: TRBJ2-6
V: TRBV6-9
size: few
D: TRBD1
length: 17
CDR3: CASREGQGATGANVLTF
DNA: TGTGCCAGCAGGGAAGGACAGGGGGCAACTGGGGCCAACGTCCTGACTTTC

J: TRBJ1-1
V: TRBV6-1
size: -
D: -
length: 14
CDR3: CASKDGRPNTEAFF
DNA: TGTGCCAGCAAGGACGGCAGACCGAACACTGAAGCTTTCTTT

J: TRBJ2-3
V: TRBV30
size: -
D: TRBD2
length: 17
CDR3: CAWSVRRTSGSTDTQYF
DNA: TGTGCCTGGAGTGTACGAAGGACTAGCGGGTCCACAGATACGCAGTATTTT

J: TRBJ1-6
V: TRBV27
size: medium-sized
D: -
length: 17
CDR3: CASSFTGGRWYNSPLHF
DNA: TGTGCCAGCAGTTTCACGGGGGGCCGATGGTATAATTCACCCCTCCACTTT

J: TRBJ1-5
V: TRBV27
size: -
D: -
length: 14
CDR3: CASNPGYSNQRQHF
DNA: TGTGCCAGCAACCCTGGTTATAGCAATCAGCGCCAGCATTTT

J: TRBJ1-5
V: TRBV6-5
size: few
D: TRBD1
length: 17
CDR3: CASSFGDSTYSNQPQHF
DNA: TGTGCCAGCAGTTTCGGGGACAGCACTTATAGCAATCAGCCCCAGCATTTT

J: TRBJ2-7
V: TRBV7-3
size: -
D: TRBD1
length: 13
CDR3: CASSWGQGREQYF
DNA: TGTGCCAGCAGCTGGGGACAGGGACGCGAGCAGTACTTC

J: TRBJ2-5
V: TRBV11-2
size: -
D: -
length: 12
CDR3: CASSLDQVIRYF
DNA: TGTGCCAGCAGCTTAGATCAGGTTATCCGTTACTTC

J: TRBJ2-7
V: TRBV11-2
size: -
D: TRBD2
length: 14
CDR3: CASASGGSRDEQYF
DNA: TGTGCCAGCGCTTCCGGCGGGAGCAGAGACGAGCAGTACTTC

J: TRBJ1-1
V: TRBV12-3/TRBV12-4
size: few
D: -
length: 13
CDR3: CASSFPGHTEAFF
DNA: TGTGCCAGCAGTTTCCCGGGGCACACTGAAGCTTTCTTT

J: TRBJ2-7
V: TRBV25-1
size: -
D: -
length: 14
CDR3: CASSARGVSYEQYF
DNA: TGTGCCAGCAGTGCGAGGGGAGTAAGCTACGAGCAGTACTTC

J: TRBJ1-2
V: TRBV30
size: -
D: -
length: 13
CDR3: CAWNPGNPHGYTF
DNA: TGTGCCTGGAATCCAGGAAATCCCCATGGCTACACCTTC

J: TRBJ2-6
V: TRBV12-3/TRBV12-4
size: -
D: -
length: 14
CDR3: CASSSAAGANVLTF
DNA: TGTGCCAGCAGTTCGGCTGCTGGGGCCAACGTCCTGACTTTC

J: TRBJ1-5
V: TRBV6-1
size: -
D: -
length: 12
CDR3: CASRGTNQPQHF
DNA: TGTGCCAGCAGGGGGACAAATCAGCCCCAGCATTTT